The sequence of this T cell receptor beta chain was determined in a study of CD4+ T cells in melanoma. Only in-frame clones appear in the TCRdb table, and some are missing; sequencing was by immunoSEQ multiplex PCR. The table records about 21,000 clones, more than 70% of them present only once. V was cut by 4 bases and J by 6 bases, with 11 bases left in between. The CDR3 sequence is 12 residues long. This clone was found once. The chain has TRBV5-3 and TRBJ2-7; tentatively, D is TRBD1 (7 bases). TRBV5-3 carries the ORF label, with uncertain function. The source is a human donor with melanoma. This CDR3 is CARSVRGAEQYF. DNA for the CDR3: TGTGCCAGAAGCGTCAGGGGGGCCGAGCAGTACTTC.